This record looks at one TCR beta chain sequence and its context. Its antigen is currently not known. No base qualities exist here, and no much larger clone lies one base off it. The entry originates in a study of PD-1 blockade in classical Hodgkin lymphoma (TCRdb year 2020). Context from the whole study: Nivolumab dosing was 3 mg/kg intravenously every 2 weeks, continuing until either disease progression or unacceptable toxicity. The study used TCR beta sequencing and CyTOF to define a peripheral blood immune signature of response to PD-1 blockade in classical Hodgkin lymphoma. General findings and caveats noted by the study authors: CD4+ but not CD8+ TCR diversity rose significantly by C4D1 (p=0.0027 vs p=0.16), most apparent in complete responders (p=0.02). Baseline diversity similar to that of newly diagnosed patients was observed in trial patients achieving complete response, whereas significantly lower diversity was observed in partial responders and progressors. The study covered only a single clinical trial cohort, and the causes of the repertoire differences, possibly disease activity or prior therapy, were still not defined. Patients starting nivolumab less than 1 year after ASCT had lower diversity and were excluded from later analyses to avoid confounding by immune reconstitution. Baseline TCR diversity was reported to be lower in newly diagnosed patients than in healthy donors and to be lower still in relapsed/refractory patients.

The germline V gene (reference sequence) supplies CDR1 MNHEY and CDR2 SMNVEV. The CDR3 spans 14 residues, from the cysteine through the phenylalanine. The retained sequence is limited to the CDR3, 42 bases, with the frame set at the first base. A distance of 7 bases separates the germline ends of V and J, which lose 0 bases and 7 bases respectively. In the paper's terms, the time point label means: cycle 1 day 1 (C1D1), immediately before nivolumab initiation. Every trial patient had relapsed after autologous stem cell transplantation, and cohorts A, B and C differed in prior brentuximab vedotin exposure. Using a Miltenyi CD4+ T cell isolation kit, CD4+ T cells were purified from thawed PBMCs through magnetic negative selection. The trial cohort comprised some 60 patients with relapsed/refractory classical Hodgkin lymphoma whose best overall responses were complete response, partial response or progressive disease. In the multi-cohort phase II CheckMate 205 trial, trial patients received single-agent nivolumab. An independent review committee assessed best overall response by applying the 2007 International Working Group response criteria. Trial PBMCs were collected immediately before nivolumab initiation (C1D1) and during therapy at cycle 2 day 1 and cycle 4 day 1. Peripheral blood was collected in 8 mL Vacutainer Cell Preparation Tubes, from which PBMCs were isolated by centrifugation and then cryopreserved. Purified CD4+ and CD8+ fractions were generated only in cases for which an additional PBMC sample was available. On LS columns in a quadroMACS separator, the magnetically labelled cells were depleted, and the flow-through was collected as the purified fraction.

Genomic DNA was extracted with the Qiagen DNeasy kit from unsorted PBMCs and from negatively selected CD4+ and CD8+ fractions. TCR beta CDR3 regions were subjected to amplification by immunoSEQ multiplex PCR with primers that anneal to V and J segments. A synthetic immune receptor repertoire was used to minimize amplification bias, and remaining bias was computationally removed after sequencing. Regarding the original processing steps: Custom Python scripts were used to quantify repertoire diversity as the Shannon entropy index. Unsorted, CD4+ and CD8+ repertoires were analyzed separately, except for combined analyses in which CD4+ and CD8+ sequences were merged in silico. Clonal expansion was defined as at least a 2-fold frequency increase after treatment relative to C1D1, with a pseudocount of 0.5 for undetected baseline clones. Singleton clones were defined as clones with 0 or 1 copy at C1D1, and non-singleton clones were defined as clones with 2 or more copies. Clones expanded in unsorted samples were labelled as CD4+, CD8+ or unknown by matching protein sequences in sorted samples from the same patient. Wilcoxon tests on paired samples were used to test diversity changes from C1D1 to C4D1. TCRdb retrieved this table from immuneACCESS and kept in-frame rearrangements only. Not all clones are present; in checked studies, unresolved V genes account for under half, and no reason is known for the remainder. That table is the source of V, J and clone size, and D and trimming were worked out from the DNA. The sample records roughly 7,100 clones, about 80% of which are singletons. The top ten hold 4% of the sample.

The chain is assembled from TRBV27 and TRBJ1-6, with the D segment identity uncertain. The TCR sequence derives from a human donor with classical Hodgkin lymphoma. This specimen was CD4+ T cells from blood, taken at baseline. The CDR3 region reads CASSLSHLNSPLHF. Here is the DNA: TGTGCCAGCAGTTTATCCCACTTAAATTCACCCCTCCACTTT.